These 31 T cell receptor beta chains came from one sample sequenced in a study of patients and donors after allogeneic stem cell transplantation. MiXCR was run by TCRdb on the RT-PCR reads, yielding one entry per CDR3 protein. The sample includes approximately 430,000 distinct CDR3 sequences, under 20% of them seen just once. Source material: blood, either unsorted or a sorted T cell fraction (not recorded which). Every receptor here comes from a human donor who was either an allogeneic HSCT recipient or a stem cell or donor lymphocyte infusion donor (not recorded which). It is not recorded whose cells these are; they may come from a transplant donor.

This clonotype has a count of ten or more. The gene calls are TRBV5-1 and TRBJ2-6; D is unclear. This CDR3 is 16 amino acids long. CDR1 SGHRS and CDR2 YFSETQ come from the germline V gene. V was shortened by 4 bases and J by 0 bases, with 11 bases between the two germline ends. CDR3 region: CASSTSLPSGANVLTF. For the CDR3, the DNA is TGCGCCAGCAGCACCAGCCTACCCTCTGGGGCCAACGTCCTGACTTTC.

The rearrangement uses TRBV11-3 and TRBJ2-3; 11 bases agree with TRBD2. CDR1 SGHNT and CDR2 YENEEA come from the germline V gene. The junction had 7 bases not matched to a gene; V was cut back by 5 bases and J by 3 bases. This CDR3 is 16 amino acids long. CDR3 DNA: TGTGCCAGCAGCCCATACTCTAGCGGGAGGACAGATACGCAGTATTTT. As protein: CASSPYSSGRTDTQYF. The entire variable domain, with the rest obtained from reference TRBV11-3 and TRBJ2-3, is as follows: EAGVVQSPRYKIIEKKQPVAFWCNPISGHNTLYWYLQNLGQGPELLIRYENEEAVDDSQLPKDRFSAERLKGVDSTLKIQPAELGDSAVYLCASSPYSSGRTDTQYFGPGTRLTVL.

This clonotype came up many times. V usage is TRBV27 and J usage is TRBJ2-7; D gene uncertain. CDR1 and CDR2 (germline): MNHEY, SMNVEV (reference sequence). V gave up 3 bases and J gave up 0 bases, with 9 bases separating them. The CDR3 sequence is 14 residues long. CDR3: CASSFTGGSYEQYF. CDR3 nucleotides: TGTGCCAGCAGTTTCACGGGTGGCTCCTACGAGCAGTACTTC.

The chain links TRBV12-5 to TRBJ2-1, with 10 bases lining up with TRBD2. The V and J ends lost 4 bases and 8 bases, in that order; junction bases with no gene match: 8. CDR1 is LGHNT and CDR2 is FRNRAP in the germline V gene. The CDR3 consists of 15 residues. This CDR3 is CASGSPSGSSYEQFF. For the CDR3, the DNA is TGTGCTAGTGGTTCGCCTAGCGGGAGTTCTTATGAGCAGTTCTTC.

This clonotype was recorded many times. V gene TRBV5-1 combines with J gene TRBJ2-1, with TRBD2 as a possible D gene (5 bases). The CDR3 length is 15 residues. Trimming removed 0 bases at V and 3 bases at J, with 10 bases between. From germline, CDR1 is SGHRS and CDR2 YFSETQ. The chain's CDR3 is CASSLEASGYNEQFF. The DNA for the CDR3 is TGCGCCAGCAGCTTGGAGGCCAGCGGCTACAATGAGCAGTTCTTC.

This clonotype was seen only a few times. V is TRBV5-1 and J is TRBJ2-4; D is ambiguous. Germline lookup yields CDR1 SGHRS and CDR2 YFSETQ. V lost 0 bases, J lost 6 bases, and 7 bases lay in between. There are 13 residues in the CDR3. CDR3 nucleotides: TGCGCCAGCAGCTTGGGAGGTAGAAACATTCAGTACTTC. Protein product: CASSLGGRNIQYF.

J is TRBJ2-2 and V is TRBV27, with TRBD2 identical over 11 bases. Unmatched junction bases numbered 2, after V lost 6 bases and J lost 5 bases. The CDR3 has 14 residues. Germline values: CDR1 MNHEY, CDR2 SMNVEV (reference sequence). The CDR3 coding sequence is TGTGCCAGCAGACTAGCGGGAGTTACCGGGGAGCTGTTTTTT. Translation gives CASRLAGVTGELFF.

This clonotype has only a few counts. The J gene is TRBJ2-5, the V gene TRBV6-1, with 8 nucleotides matching TRBD1. Germline loops: CDR1 MNHNS, CDR2 SASEGT. CDR3 length: 14 residues. J gave up 5 bases and V 3 bases, and 5 bases lay outside the gene matches. This CDR3 is CASSEGRGLETQYF. CDR3 in DNA: TGTGCCAGCAGTGAGGGCAGGGGGCTCGAGACCCAGTACTTC.

This clonotype was seen a few times. The chain recombines TRBV6-5 with TRBJ1-2, with 7 bases that match TRBD1. The CDR3 contains 14 residues. Per the germline V gene, CDR1 is MNHEY and CDR2 is SVGAGI. Trimming cost V 2 bases and J 7 bases; bases outside gene matches: 7. Here the CDR3 DNA reads TGTGCCAGCAGTTACGCAGGGGGGAGTGGTGGCTACACCTTC. It specifies CASSYAGGSGGYTF.

The rearrangement links TRBV7-9 to TRBJ2-2; D is unresolved. Trimming removed 2 bases from V and 0 bases from J, with 4 bases in between. The CDR3 extends over 14 amino acids. The germline CDR1 and CDR2 sequences are SEHNR and FQNEAQ (reference sequence). The CDR3 protein is CASSLPANTGELFF. The DNA for the CDR3 is TGTGCCAGCAGCTTACCAGCGAACACCGGGGAGCTGTTTTTT. Drawing the rest from reference TRBV7-9 and TRBJ2-2, the complete variable domain is DTGVSQNPRHKITKRGQNVTFRCDPISEHNRLYWYRQTLGQGPEFLTYFQNEAQLEKSRLLSDRFSAERPKGSFSTLEIQRTEQGDSAMYLCASSLPANTGELFFGEGSRLTVL.

The J gene is TRBJ2-5, the V gene TRBV29-1, with D possibly matching TRBD2 (7 bases). Germline CDR1 reads SQVTM; CDR2 reads ANQGSEA. With 7 bases removed from V and 4 bases from J, the gap between germline ends came to 13 bases. The CDR3 is 12 amino acids. In DNA form, the CDR3 reads TGCAGCGCCGGAGGGGGGGGAGAGACCCAGTACTTC. Encoded protein: CSAGGGGETQYF.

The chain uses TRBV9 and TRBJ2-7; the D gene could be TRBD1 or TRBD2 (8 bases each). CDR1 and CDR2 (germline): SGDLS, YYNGEE. Trimming took off 4 bases at V and 1 base at J, with 24 bases between the two ends. This CDR3 comprises 18 residues. CDR3 sequence: CASSQGAGGPPASYEQYF. The CDR3 DNA is TGTGCCAGCAGCCAGGGGGCGGGGGGACCGCCAGCATCCTACGAGCAGTACTTC.

This clonotype was found a few times. The chain combines TRBV19 with TRBJ2-1, with TRBD1 matching 9 bases. The germline CDR1 and CDR2 sequences are LNHDA and SQIVND (reference sequence). With 4 bases clipped from V and 3 bases from J, the junction kept 1 base outside the gene matches. CDR3 size: 14 residues. CDR3 bases: TGTGCCAGTAGTAGGACAGGGGTCTACAATGAGCAGTTCTTC. Translating it yields CASSRTGVYNEQFF. Full variable domain (missing parts from reference TRBV19 and TRBJ2-1): DGGITQSPKYLFRKEGQNVTLSCEQNLNHDAMYWYRQDPGQGLRLIYYSQIVNDFQKGDIAEGYSVSREKKESFPLTVTSAQKNPTAFYLCASSRTGVYNEQFFGPGTRLTVL.

The chain recombines TRBV20-1 with TRBJ2-6; 10 positions match TRBD2. CDR1 and CDR2 (germline): DFQATT, SNEGSKA (reference sequence). There are 15 residues in the CDR3. V trimming: 3 bases; J trimming: 3 bases; junction bases outside the gene matches: 2. The CDR3 protein is CSASLAGVGANVLTF. The CDR3 nucleotides are TGCAGTGCTAGTCTAGCGGGAGTTGGGGCCAACGTCCTGACTTTC.

This clonotype has a handful of counts. The V and J genes are TRBV24-1 and TRBJ2-1; maybe TRBD2 (6 bases). CDR3 size: 13 residues. Per germline, CDR1 KGHDR and CDR2 SFDVKD. Trimming took 5 bases from V and 8 from J, leaving 12 bases between them. Written as DNA, the CDR3 is TGTGCCACCAGTGTGGGGGGAAGGGATGAGCAGTTCTTC. Translating gives CATSVGGRDEQFF.

The chain links TRBV20-1 to TRBJ1-4; 11 bases are shared with TRBD1. The CDR3 has 15 residues. Unmatched junction bases numbered 7, after V lost 3 bases and J lost 7 bases. Germline assignment: CDR1 DFQATT and CDR2 SNEGSKA (reference sequence). The CDR3 coding sequence is TGCAGTGCTAGGGATGAGGACAGGGGGCCTGAAAAACTGTTTTTT. Its protein is CSARDEDRGPEKLFF.

The V call is TRBV6-1, the J call TRBJ2-7; D not resolved. Trimming took 5 bases from V and 2 from J, leaving 16 bases between them. The CDR3 length is 15 residues. Germline V gives CDR1 MNHNS, CDR2 SASEGT. CDR3 region: CASSHPLGITYEQYF. For the CDR3, the DNA is TGTGCCAGCAGTCACCCTCTGGGTATAACCTACGAGCAGTACTTC.

In its sample, this clonotype was seen many times. The chain couples TRBV12-3 or TRBV12-4 to TRBJ2-1; 8 bases align to TRBD2. The CDR3 length is 16 residues. J lost 10 bases, V lost 5 bases, and 16 bases had no gene match. The DNA for the CDR3 is TGTGCCAGCAGTCCCCTCGAAGGGACTAGGGGTAGGGAGCAGTTCTTC. Translating gives CASSPLEGTRGREQFF.

This clonotype was seen more than once but under ten times. V usage is TRBV2 and J usage is TRBJ2-7; no clear D gene. V was cut by 3 bases and J by 4 bases, with 13 bases left in between. CDR3 length: 14 residues. Germline V gene lookup returns CDR1 SNHLY and CDR2 FYNNEI. The CDR3: CASSDHGQSYEQYF. The CDR3 region has the DNA TGTGCCAGCAGTGACCATGGGCAGAGTTACGAGCAGTACTTC.

The rearrangement links TRBV7-2 to TRBJ1-5; TRBD1 might be the D (6 bases). Trimming cost V 3 bases and J 7 bases, with 19 bases left between them. The CDR3 is 16 residues long. Germline CDR1 is SGHTA and CDR2 is FQGNSA. The CDR3 sequence is CASSFGTPLGGQPQHF. The CDR3, as DNA: TGTGCCAGCAGCTTCGGGACCCCCCTGGGGGGCCAGCCCCAGCATTTT.

Ten or more counts support this clonotype. For the CDR3, the DNA is TGTGCCAGCAGCCCGGTCGGGGGACATAGCACAGATACGCAGTATTTT. Its protein is CASSPVGGHSTDTQYF. V usage is TRBV5-8 and J usage is TRBJ2-3; D possibly matches TRBD1 or TRBD2 (6 bases each). CDR1 and CDR2 (germline): SGHTS, YDEGEE. V was trimmed by 4 bases and J by 0 bases, leaving 15 bases between them. The CDR3 runs 16 residues.

The CDR3 region is CASSPGLAGRQQFF. CDR3 DNA sequence: TGTGCCAGCAGCCCGGGACTAGCGGGGAGACAGCAGTTCTTC. This sequence joins TRBV3-1 and TRBJ2-1, with TRBD2 identical over 13 bases. The length of the CDR3 is 14 residues. Looked up from germline, CDR1 is LGHDT and CDR2 is YNNKEL (reference sequence). The V and J ends lost 4 bases and 11 bases, in that order; junction bases with no gene match: 5.

The sample holds many counts of this clonotype. This sequence joins TRBV12-3 or TRBV12-4 and TRBJ2-7, with D hard to call. Trimming removed 6 bases from V and 5 bases from J, with 11 bases in between. This CDR3 contains 12 residues. CDR3 in amino acids: CASRVRWDEQYF. CDR3 in DNA: TGTGCCAGCAGGGTAAGGTGGGACGAGCAGTACTTC.

The CDR3 region has the DNA TGCAGTGCTGGCGGGAAGTGGGCAGATACGCAGTATTTT. Its protein product is CSAGGKWADTQYF. The V and J genes are TRBV20-1 and TRBJ2-3; perhaps TRBD2 as D (6 bases). Trimming left V 5 bases short and J 4 bases short, with 13 bases between. The CDR3 totals 13 residues. Germline V gene sequence: CDR1 DFQATT, CDR2 SNEGSKA (reference sequence).

This clonotype was counted ten times or more. The J gene is TRBJ2-3, the V gene TRBV3-1; D ambiguous. V was shortened by 0 bases and J by 2 bases, with 12 bases between the two germline ends. The CDR3 consists of 16 residues. Germline V gene sequence: CDR1 LGHDT, CDR2 YNNKEL (reference sequence). In DNA, the CDR3 is TGTGCCAGCAGCCAAGATTACGCTAGACCCACAGATACGCAGTATTTT. Residues: CASSQDYARPTDTQYF.

The gene calls are TRBV7-2 and TRBJ1-1; D gene uncertain. Trimming took 4 bases from V and 3 from J, leaving 12 bases between them. From germline, CDR1 is SGHTA and CDR2 FQGNSA. The CDR3 extends over 14 amino acids. CDR3 DNA: TGTGCCAGCAGCTCGGACGGGGTTCACACTGAAGCTTTCTTT. It translates to CASSSDGVHTEAFF.

This clonotype was counted a few times. This chain uses TRBV24-1 with TRBJ2-5; 7 nucleotides align to TRBD1. V lost 3 bases, J lost 2 bases, and 11 bases stayed unmatched. Germline CDR1 reads KGHDR; CDR2 reads SFDVKD. CDR3 length equals 17 residues. The CDR3 here is CATSDLVRSGQQETQYF. The CDR3 region has the DNA TGTGCCACCAGTGATCTCGTACGTTCGGGACAGCAAGAGACCCAGTACTTC.

The chain uses TRBV20-1 and TRBJ1-5; TRBD1 is a possible D gene (6 bases). Germline assignment: CDR1 DFQATT and CDR2 SNEGSKA (reference sequence). Trimming took off 6 bases at V and 1 base at J, with 19 bases between the two ends. This CDR3 has 16 residues. The CDR3 DNA is TGCAGTGCCCAAAGCGGGGGGGGCTGGAGCAATCAGCCCCAGCATTTT. Its protein product is CSAQSGGGWSNQPQHF.

The chain uses TRBV28 and TRBJ2-7; D not resolved. The V gene lost 5 bases and the J gene lost 5 bases, with 10 bases spanning the gap. CDR3 length: 12 amino acids. Germline loops: CDR1 MDHEN, CDR2 SYDVKM. The CDR3 bases are TGTGCCAGCAGTCTGAATTGGAACGAGCAGTACTTC. Translating gives CASSLNWNEQYF.

This clonotype was detected only a few times. V is TRBV4-2 and J is TRBJ2-6, with D possibly TRBD1 on 6 matching bases. CDR3 length equals 17 residues. Deletions cut 1 base from V and 0 bases from J, with 10 bases between. Germline-derived CDR1 and CDR2 are LGHNA and YNFKEQ. CDR3 nucleotides: TGTGCCAGCAGCCAAGCTACAGGGACCTCTGGGGCCAACGTCCTGACTTTC. Its protein product is CASSQATGTSGANVLTF.

A few counts support this clonotype. The chain is built from TRBV5-1 and TRBJ1-3; 7 nucleotides agree with TRBD1. Germline V CDR1 and CDR2: SGHRS, YFSETQ. The CDR3 length is 14 residues. With V trimmed by 2 bases and J by 4 bases, 3 bases remained unmatched. The CDR3 DNA follows: TGCGCCAGCAGCTTTGGGGGACAGGGAAACACCATATATTTT. Translated: CASSFGGQGNTIYF.